One and the same sample provided the 17 T cell receptor beta chains below, sequenced in a study of blood T cell repertoires in COVID-19. Profiled with immunoSEQ multiplex PCR; TCRdb holds only in-frame clones, not every one. The table includes about 290,000 clones, around four fifths detected once. The specimen sequenced was peripheral blood. These receptors were taken from a woman aged 45-65 years with active or convalescent COVID-19.

The CDR3 sequence: CASSSIRLAGVREQFF. The CDR3, as DNA: TGTGCCAGCAGCTCCATACGACTAGCGGGAGTTCGTGAGCAGTTCTTC. The J gene is TRBJ2-1, the V gene TRBV7-8; 12 bases align to TRBD2. The CDR3 length is 16 residues. With 4 bases clipped from V and 9 bases from J, the junction kept 10 bases outside the gene matches. Germline V lookup: CDR1 SGHVS, CDR2 FQNEAQ.

DNA of the CDR3: TGTGCCAGCAGTTATCGTGAGGTGGGAATGCGGGCTGAAGCTTTCTTT. It is translated as CASSYREVGMRAEAFF. The chain couples TRBV6-5 to TRBJ1-1; D is ambiguous. The germline CDR1 and CDR2 sequences are MNHEY and SVGAGI. The CDR3 runs 16 residues. V was shortened by 3 bases and J by 6 bases, with 20 bases between the two germline ends.

The chain carries TRBV19 and TRBJ2-3; the D gene is possibly TRBD1 (6 bases). Germline V gives CDR1 LNHDA, CDR2 SQIVND (reference sequence). V was trimmed by 5 bases and J by 0 bases, leaving 12 bases between them. This CDR3 comprises 15 residues. CDR3 sequence reads: CASSAAGTSTDTQYF. DNA for the CDR3: TGTGCCAGTAGTGCCGCCGGGACAAGCACAGATACGCAGTATTTT.

At least ten counts were recorded for this clone. This chain links TRBV12-5 with TRBJ1-2, with a tentative D call TRBD1 (6 bases). The CDR3 runs 14 residues. The V end lost 4 bases, the J end lost 7 bases, and 16 bases lay between the germline ends. CDR1 and CDR2 (germline): LGHNT, FRNRAP. CDR3 nucleotide sequence: TGTGCTAGTGGTTCTACAGGGTCCCCCCTTGGCTACACCTTC. Translation gives CASGSTGSPLGYTF.

The V and J genes are TRBV5-5 and TRBJ2-1; D is unresolved. Germline loops: CDR1 SGHKS, CDR2 YYEKEE (reference sequence). V lost 4 bases to trimming and J lost 6 bases, with 8 bases between them. The CDR3 spans 12 residues. The CDR3 DNA is TGTGCCAGCAGCCCCAATAGCAATGAGCAGTTCTTC. This encodes CASSPNSNEQFF.

The chain uses TRBV27 and TRBJ2-7; 10 nucleotides match TRBD2. Germline assignment: CDR1 MNHEY and CDR2 SMNVEV (reference sequence). Trimming at V came to 5 bases and at J to 6 bases, leaving 16 bases not matched to a gene. CDR3 size: 17 residues. The DNA of the CDR3 is TGTGCCAGCAGTCATCTAGCGGGAGAGAGTTCCTTCAGCGAGCAGTACTTC. Its protein product is CASSHLAGESSFSEQYF.

The V call is TRBV7-8, the J call TRBJ2-7; perhaps TRBD2 as D (7 bases). The germline V gene has CDR1 SGHVS and CDR2 FQNEAQ. CDR3 length equals 16 residues. Trimming pared 5 bases from V and 4 bases from J, leaving 21 bases between. CDR3 nucleotide sequence: TGTGCCAGCAGCCAATCCGGGGGGCACATCCAGTACGAGCAGTACTTC. Its translation is CASSQSGGHIQYEQYF.

V is TRBV3-1 (or the pseudogene TRBV3-2) and J is TRBJ2-7; a weak D match, TRBD1 (6 bases). Germline values: CDR1 LGHDT, CDR2 YNNKEL (reference sequence). V lost 2 bases, J lost 9 bases, and 20 bases lay in between. The CDR3 is 15 residues long. This CDR3 is CASSQRHRDRTGQYF. In nucleotides, the CDR3 is TGTGCCAGCAGCCAAAGGCACAGGGACCGCACCGGGCAGTACTTC.

The chain links TRBV18 to TRBJ2-3; 7 bases align to TRBD1. Germline V lookup: CDR1 KGHSH, CDR2 LQKENI. There are 15 residues in the CDR3. V lost 3 bases to trimming and J lost 0 bases; unmatched junction nucleotides: 3. CDR3 loop: CASSPGTVSTDTQYF. The CDR3 DNA reads TGTGCCAGCTCACCTGGGACAGTAAGCACAGATACGCAGTATTTT. The whole variable domain, filled in from reference TRBV18 and TRBJ2-3, reads NAGVMQNPRHLVRRRGQEARLRCSPMKGHSHVYWYRQLPEEGLKFMVYLQKENIIDESGMPKERFSAEFPKEGPSILRIQQVVRGDSAAYFCASSPGTVSTDTQYFGPGTRLTVL.

This clone was picked up one time. The CDR3 nucleotides are TGTGCCAGCTATCCCTTGGGGGGGGGAGGAACCTACGAGCAGTACTTC. It yields the protein CASYPLGGGGTYEQYF. The chain uses TRBV5-5 and TRBJ2-7; 7 bases line up with TRBD2. Trimming cost V 7 bases and J 2 bases; bases outside gene matches: 15. The CDR3 loop spans 16 amino acids. Germline V gene sequence: CDR1 SGHKS, CDR2 YYEKEE (reference sequence).

The V call is TRBV1, the J call TRBJ2-5; the D call in the table, TRBD2, was not verified against the DNA. TRBV1 has pseudogene status. This CDR3 is 16 amino acids long. The CDR3 here is CTSMASGRPLQETQYF. CDR3 nucleotide sequence: TGCACCAGCATGGCTAGCGGGAGGCCCCTCCAAGAGACCCAGTACTTC.

The J gene is TRBJ1-1, the V gene TRBV20-1; D might be TRBD1 (5 bases). V lost 3 bases and J 3 bases, leaving 8 bases between the germline ends. CDR1 is DFQATT and CDR2 is SNEGSKA in the germline V gene (reference sequence). The CDR3 covers 12 residues. In DNA, the CDR3 is TGCAGTGCTAGTCCGGGGGACACTGAAGCTTTCTTT. It specifies CSASPGDTEAFF.

This clone occurred a few times. Other DNA sequences in the sample encode the same CDR3. The chain has TRBV6-5 and TRBJ2-1; D may be TRBD2 (6 bases). V lost 2 bases, J lost 0 bases, and 8 bases lay in between. Germline CDR1 reads MNHEY; CDR2 reads SVGAGI. This CDR3 has 15 amino acids. CDR3: CASSYGGSSYNEQFF. The CDR3 DNA is TGTGCCAGCAGTTACGGAGGGTCCTCCTACAATGAGCAGTTCTTC.

The chain combines TRBV19 with TRBJ2-7; 8 bases are a match to TRBD1. The CDR3 runs 16 residues. Trimming cost V 7 bases and J 1 base; bases outside gene matches: 12. Germline-derived CDR1 and CDR2 are LNHDA and SQIVND (reference sequence). CDR3 sequence: CASTARAGGRSYEQYF. The CDR3 nucleotides read TGTGCCAGTACCGCTCGGGCAGGGGGCAGGTCCTACGAGCAGTACTTC. The full variable domain, its missing parts supplied by reference TRBV19 and TRBJ2-7, is DGGITQSPKYLFRKEGQNVTLSCEQNLNHDAMYWYRQDPGQGLRLIYYSQIVNDFQKGDIAEGYSVSREKKESFPLTVTSAQKNPTAFYLCASTARAGGRSYEQYFGPGTRLTVT.

The genes are TRBV11-2 and TRBJ1-6; no clear D. The CDR3 contains 13 residues. Trimming removed 1 base from V and 10 bases from J, with 8 bases in between. The germline V gene encodes CDR1 SGHAT and CDR2 FQNNGV. CDR3 bases: TGTGCCAGCAGCTTAGTACAGCAATCACCCCTCCACTTT. Amino acid sequence: CASSLVQQSPLHF.

V gene TRBV29-1 combines with J gene TRBJ1-2; possible D gene TRBD1, 6 bases. CDR1 is SQVTM, CDR2 ANQGSEA, per germline. CDR3 length equals 11 residues. Trimming left V 4 bases short and J 8 bases short, with 11 bases between. The CDR3 region is CSVVRDTGYTF. In DNA form, the CDR3 reads TGCAGCGTTGTTAGGGACACAGGCTACACCTTC.

The chain carries TRBV18 and TRBJ1-4; D may be TRBD1 (5 bases). This CDR3 contains 16 residues. Germline-derived CDR1 and CDR2 are KGHSH and LQKENI. Trimming left V 3 bases short and J 5 bases short, with 16 bases between. For the CDR3, the DNA is TGTGCCAGCTCACCGGGGACCCCTGGGAGGAATGAAAAACTGTTTTTT. Translated: CASSPGTPGRNEKLFF.